These T cell receptor beta chains were read from a single sample in a study of blood T cell repertoires in COVID-19. Using immunoSEQ multiplex PCR, the repertoire was profiled, and TCRdb retains in-frame clones only, with some absent. The table has some 110,000 clones, roughly 80% seen once. The sample consisted of peripheral blood. The source of these receptors is a man between 65 and 85 years old with acute or convalescent COVID-19. CDR3s include the opening cysteine and the closing phenylalanine or tryptophan. A D gene is named only where the DNA matches it firmly. The size of a clone is reported for some rows only, either as once, few or many, or as a class for expanded clones.

TRBJ2-7 | NA | TRBD1 | TRBV6-5 | TGTGCCAGCAGCTTCCCGGGACAGGGGGCGTCCGAGCAGTACTTC | CASSFPGQGASEQYF
TRBJ1-5 | once | NA | TRBV28 | TGTGCCAGCAGTTTAGAGGCGCAGCCCCAGCATTTT | CASSLEAQPQHF
TRBJ2-2 | NA | NA | TRBV7-9 | TGTGCCAGCAGCACCGGGAGCACCGGGGAGCTGTTTTTT | CASSTGSTGELFF
TRBJ2-3 | NA | TRBD2 | TRBV27 | TGTGCCAGCAGTTGGGCTAGCGGCACCACAGATACGCAGTATTTT | CASSWASGTTDTQYF
TRBJ2-7 | NA | NA | TRBV4-1 | TGCGCCAGCAGCCAAGGATGGGGGCCCTACGAGCAGTACTTC | CASSQGWGPYEQYF
TRBJ1-2 | NA | NA | TRBV7-9 | TGTGCCAGCAGCTTAGGGACAGAAGGGGTCTATGGCTACACCTTC | CASSLGTEGVYGYTF
TRBJ2-5 | NA | TRBD2 | TRBV7-9 | TGTGCCAGCAGCTTAATGGGACTAGCGGGCCAAGAGACCCAGTACTTC | CASSLMGLAGQETQYF
TRBJ2-1 | NA | TRBD2 | TRBV5-1 | TGCGCCAGCAGCTCGACCGGGACTAGCGACAATGAGCAGTTCTTC | CASSSTGTSDNEQFF
TRBJ2-3 | NA | TRBD2 | TRBV3-1/TRBV3-2 | TGTGCCAGCAGTTTCCTAGCGGGGGCCCGCACAGATACGCAGTATTTT | CASSFLAGARTDTQYF
TRBJ2-7 | NA | TRBD1 | TRBV6-5 | TGTGCCAGCAGTTGGGCCAGGGGGCTTTACGAGCAGTACTTC | CASSWARGLYEQYF
TRBJ1-5 | once | TRBD1 | TRBV5-5 | TGTGCCAGCAGCAAGGGACAGCTTAGCAATCAGCCCCAGCATTTT | CASSKGQLSNQPQHF
TRBJ1-2 | NA | NA | TRBV7-9 | TGTGCCAGCAGCCCAGGAGGTGAAGAAGGGAGCGGGGGCTACACCTTC | CASSPGGEEGSGGYTF
TRBJ1-4 | NA | TRBD1 | TRBV19 | TGTGCCATTTCACCGGGACAGGGGATGGCAACTAATGAAAAACTGTTTTTT | CAISPGQGMATNEKLFF
TRBJ1-1 | once | NA | TRBV6-5 | TGTGCCAGCAATACAGGGATGAACACTGAAGCTTTCTTT | CASNTGMNTEAFF
TRBJ1-4 | NA | TRBD1 | TRBV7-9 | TGTGCCAGCAGCTTAGCCGGGACAGGGGTTGAAAAACTGTTTTTT | CASSLAGTGVEKLFF
TRBJ2-5 | NA | NA | TRBV7-3 | TGTGCCAGCAGCTTAAACCGGGGAGCCCAAGAGACCCAGTACTTC | CASSLNRGAQETQYF
TRBJ1-6 | few | TRBD1 | TRBV5-1 | TGCGCCAGCTCGGACAGGGGAGTTTATAATTCACCCCTCCACTTT | CASSDRGVYNSPLHF
TRBJ2-7 | NA | NA | TRBV20-1 | TGCAGTGCTAGTCCTCGACAGAGTACCTACGAGCAGTACTTC | CSASPRQSTYEQYF
TRBJ2-3 | NA | NA | TRBV28 | TGTGCCAGCAGCCTCTTGTCCGCCGGGGATACGCAGTATTTT | CASSLLSAGDTQYF